Below, 4 T cell receptor beta chains from the same sample are listed, as sequenced in a study of beta chain features in type 1 diabetes. Reverse transcription of all isolated RNA meant that expressed TCRB transcripts were sequenced. Here immunoSEQ multiplex PCR was the method, and the copy in TCRdb shows in-frame clones only, minus some. The sample shows 40,000 to 55,000 clones, approximately 44% of them seen only once. These receptors have no identified antigens. Study findings and constraints: For Type 1 diabetes patients, all four CD4+ subsets carried TCRB CDR3s that were moderately but significantly shorter.

Specimen: stem cell memory CD4+ T cells from blood. The receptors were gathered from a man aged 25-40 years with type 1 diabetes.

This clone has more than one count but fewer than ten. The gene calls are TRBV14 and TRBJ1-3; D perhaps matches TRBD1 (6 bases). V shed 0 bases and J shed 4 bases, with 7 bases lying between them. Per the germline V gene, CDR1 is SGHDN and CDR2 is FVKESK. This CDR3 region has 14 residues. The CDR3 sequence is CASSQDDRGNTIYF. The CDR3 region has the DNA TGTGCCAGCAGCCAAGATGACAGGGGAAACACCATATATTTT. The full variable domain, with the rest looked up from reference TRBV14 and TRBJ1-3, is EAGVTQFPSHSVIEKGQTVTLRCDPISGHDNLYWYRRVMGKEIKFLLHFVKESKQDESGMPNNRFLAERTGGTYSTLKVQPAELEDSGVYFCASSQDDRGNTIYFGEGSWLTVV.

This clone occurred a few times. The chain has TRBV29-1 and TRBJ2-7, with 8 bases identical to TRBD2. This CDR3 is 14 amino acids long. V shed 6 bases, J shed 4 bases, and the junction held 11 bases outside the gene matches. The V gene's germline CDR1 is SQVTM and CDR2 ANQGSEA. The CDR3 loop reads CSVLHPSGGYEQYF. CDR3 DNA: TGCAGCGTCCTGCATCCGAGCGGGGGTTACGAGCAGTACTTC.

V usage is TRBV4-2 and J usage is TRBJ1-5; D possibly corresponds to TRBD1 (5 bases). The ends were cut back, 0 bases at V and 4 bases at J, with 10 bases in the middle. The germline V gene encodes CDR1 LGHNA and CDR2 YNFKEQ. The CDR3 length is 15 residues. The CDR3 sequence is CASSQDRGRNQPQHF. CDR3 sequence (DNA): TGTGCCAGCAGCCAAGATAGGGGTAGGAATCAGCCCCAGCATTTT.

This chain links TRBV14 with TRBJ2-7; D not resolved. Germline assignment: CDR1 SGHDN and CDR2 FVKESK. CDR3 length: 13 residues. V shed 4 bases and J shed 0 bases, with 7 bases lying between them. Here the CDR3 DNA reads TGTGCCAGCAGCCCCCTCGGCTCCTACGAGCAGTACTTC. Amino acids: CASSPLGSYEQYF.